This section outlines one T cell receptor beta chain sequence together with its context. The data belong to a study of blood T cell repertoires in COVID-19. Across the study: The United States, Italy and Spain supplied acute and convalescent COVID-19 samples. The analysed material was cDNA or gDNA that came from T cells, B-cell-depleted T cells, or PBMCs.

In the study's own analysis: From reference gene primer amplification, estimates of nucleated cell counts were derived. Clones were sequenced by immunoSEQ multiplex PCR, and TCRdb holds only the in-frame ones, with some missing. V and J calls and clone size come straight from that table; D and trimming were deduced from the DNA. The sample carries over 200,000 clones, roughly 90% recorded once. The CDR3 spans 15 residues. V lost 5 bases and J lost 6; bases outside the gene matches: 10. Germline CDR1 reads LNHDA; CDR2 reads SQIVND (reference sequence). The V gene is TRBV19, the J gene TRBJ1-5; TRBD1 aligns across 7 bases. The sequence was collected from an older woman with acute or convalescent COVID-19. The specimen sequenced was peripheral blood. The CDR3 DNA follows: TGTGCCAGTAGTTCGAGGGCAGGGGGTTTTCAGCCCCAGCATTTT. Protein sequence: CASSSRAGGFQPQHF. Based on the CDR3 plus reference TRBV19 and TRBJ1-5, the full variable domain is DGGITQSPKYLFRKEGQNVTLSCEQNLNHDAMYWYRQDPGQGLRLIYYSQIVNDFQKGDIAEGYSVSREKKESFPLTVTSAQKNPTAFYLCASSSRAGGFQPQHFGDGTRLSIL.